This TCR beta chain was retrieved from a study of identical twins. There are a few counts of this clonotype. Via MiXCR, TCRdb re-called the 5' RACE reads, giving one row per CDR3 protein. Of 550,000 to 800,000 distinct CDR3 sequences in the sample, under 8.5% are singletons; the top ten hold around 1.6%. From germline, CDR1 is LNHDA and CDR2 SQIVND (reference sequence). V lost 8 bases to trimming and J lost 2 bases; unmatched junction nucleotides: 2. The CDR3 sequence is 13 residues long. The same sample was also studied in work on yellow fever vaccine responses in identical twins.

The clonotype originates from a woman aged 18-29 years in good health. The sequenced material came from PBMCs. The rearrangement links TRBV19 to TRBJ2-3, with 9 bases identical to TRBD1. The CDR3 DNA sequence: TGTGCCAGTGGGACAGGGATCACAGATACGCAGTATTTT. Amino acids: CASGTGITDTQYF.